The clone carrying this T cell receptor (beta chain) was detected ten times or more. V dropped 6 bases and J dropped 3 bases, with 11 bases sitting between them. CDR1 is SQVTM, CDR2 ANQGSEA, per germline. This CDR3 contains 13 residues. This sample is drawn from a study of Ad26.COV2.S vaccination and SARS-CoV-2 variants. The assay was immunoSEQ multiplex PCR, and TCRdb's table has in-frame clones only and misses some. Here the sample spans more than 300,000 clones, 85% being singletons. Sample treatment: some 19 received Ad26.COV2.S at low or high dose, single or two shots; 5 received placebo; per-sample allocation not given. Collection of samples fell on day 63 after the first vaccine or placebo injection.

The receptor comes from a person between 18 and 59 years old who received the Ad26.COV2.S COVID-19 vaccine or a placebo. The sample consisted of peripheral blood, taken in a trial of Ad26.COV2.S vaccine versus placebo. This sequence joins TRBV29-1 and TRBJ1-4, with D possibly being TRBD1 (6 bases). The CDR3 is CSVKGGPNEKLFF. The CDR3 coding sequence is TGCAGCGTCAAAGGGGGGCCTAATGAAAAACTGTTTTTT. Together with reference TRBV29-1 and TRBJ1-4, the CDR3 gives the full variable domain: SAVISQKPSRDICQRGTSLTIQCQVDSQVTMMFWYRQQPGQSLTLIATANQGSEATYESGFVIDKFPISRPNLTFSTLTVSNMSPEDSSIYLCSVKGGPNEKLFFGSGTQLSVL.